The 27 T cell receptor beta chains given below trace back to one sample, sequenced in a study of metastatic and nonmetastatic thyroid tumors. TCRdb re-called the PCR reads with MiXCR. The repertoire holds over 9,000 clones, with less than 50% as singletons. Thyroid surgery was preceded by no treatment in any patient. Sequenced input: tumor tissue. The receptors were gathered from a female donor with papillary thyroid cancer or a benign thyroid nodule (not recorded which). Some clones in this sample may be carry-over from other donors' samples.

The J gene is TRBJ1-2, the V gene TRBV6-4, with unresolved D. Trimming removed 3 bases at V and 2 bases at J, with 10 bases between. The V gene's germline CDR1 is MRHNA and CDR2 SNTAGT. The CDR3 is made up of 14 amino acids. CDR3 DNA sequence: TGTGCCAGCAGTGATAAGGCTGGGAACTATGGCTACACCTTC. This codes for CASSDKAGNYGYTF.

This rearrangement joins TRBV5-5 to TRBJ2-2; tentative D call: TRBD1 (5 bases). V gave up 0 bases and J gave up 9 bases, with 18 bases separating them. This CDR3 is 16 amino acids long. Germline CDR1 SGHKS, CDR2 YYEKEE (reference sequence). CDR3 in DNA: TGTGCCAGCAGCTTGGCGGCAGGGAACCACAGAAGGGAGCTGTTTTTT. This translates into CASSLAAGNHRRELFF.

This clone is medium-sized (0.01 to 0.1%) by share. This sequence joins TRBV4-1 and TRBJ2-2, with D possibly TRBD1 on 6 matching bases. Germline V gene lookup returns CDR1 MGHRA and CDR2 YSYEKL. The ends were cut back, 6 bases at V and 5 bases at J, with 10 bases in the middle. The CDR3 consists of 13 residues. The CDR3 loop is CASRSGVTGELFF. The DNA of the CDR3 is TGCGCCAGCAGATCAGGGGTTACCGGGGAGCTGTTTTTT.

The sample holds a few counts of this clone. The chain uses TRBV12-3 or TRBV12-4 and TRBJ1-5; D ambiguous. The CDR3 length is 13 residues. V shed 6 bases and J shed 3 bases, with 9 bases lying between them. CDR3 residues: CASRGDDNQPQHF. The DNA of the CDR3 is TGTGCCAGCAGGGGAGACGACAATCAGCCCCAGCATTTT.

The rearrangement joins TRBV12-3 or TRBV12-4 to TRBJ2-7, with TRBD1 matching over 11 bases. Trimming at V came to 4 bases and at J to 1 base, leaving 3 bases not matched to a gene. The CDR3 runs 15 residues. CDR3 sequence: CASSSGQGASYEQYF. DNA for the CDR3: TGTGCCAGCAGTTCCGGACAGGGGGCTTCCTACGAGCAGTACTTC.

This clone was detected a few times. The chain recombines TRBV6-1 with TRBJ2-2, with 11 nucleotides matching TRBD1. This CDR3 comprises 16 residues. Trimming at V came to 6 bases and at J to 6 bases, leaving 9 bases not matched to a gene. Germline values: CDR1 MNHNS, CDR2 SASEGT. CDR3 protein: CASRMDRGRLAGELFF. The CDR3 nucleotides read TGTGCCAGCAGGATGGACAGGGGGCGACTAGCCGGGGAGCTGTTTTTT.

The table lists this clone with a few counts. The rearrangement joins TRBV6-1 to TRBJ2-7; the D gene is possibly TRBD1 (6 bases). Deletions cut 3 bases from V and 5 bases from J, with 14 bases between. Germline V lookup: CDR1 MNHNS, CDR2 SASEGT. CDR3 size: 14 residues. The CDR3 DNA follows: TGTGCCAGCAGTGATACAGGGAAGGTCCACGAGCAGTACTTC. Protein sequence: CASSDTGKVHEQYF.

The rearrangement joins TRBV12-3 or TRBV12-4 to TRBJ1-2; D remains ambiguous. The CDR3 totals 15 residues. The V end was cut by 4 bases, the J end by 5 bases, with 17 bases between. The DNA for the CDR3 is TGTGCCAGCAGTTACGCTAGCGGCCGGCGATATGGCTACACCTTC. This sequence encodes CASSYASGRRYGYTF.

By share, this clone counts as medium-sized (0.01 to 0.1%). The chain employs TRBV4-2 and TRBJ2-7; 7 bases align to TRBD2. Germline V CDR1 and CDR2: LGHNA, YNFKEQ. CDR3 length equals 14 residues. The J segment lost 2 bases and the V segment lost 5 bases, leaving 6 bases of the junction unmatched. The CDR3 protein is CASSFSSGTYEQYF. CDR3 coding DNA: TGTGCCAGCAGCTTCTCTAGCGGAACCTACGAGCAGTACTTC.

The V and J genes are TRBV20-1 and TRBJ1-5, with a tentative D call TRBD1 (5 bases). Trimming removed 3 bases from V and 8 bases from J, with 14 bases in between. The CDR3 totals 13 residues. Germline-derived CDR1 and CDR2 are DFQATT and SNEGSKA (reference sequence). The CDR3 protein is CSARGQPQEPQHF. The DNA for the CDR3 is TGCAGTGCTAGGGGGCAGCCCCAGGAGCCCCAGCATTTT.

CDR3 protein: CASSWALAGDNEQFF. The CDR3 DNA follows: TGTGCCAGCAGCTGGGCCCTAGCGGGGGACAATGAGCAGTTCTTC. The V and J genes are TRBV11-1 and TRBJ2-1, with TRBD2 matching 10 bases. The junction had 5 bases not matched to a gene; V was cut back by 4 bases and J by 5 bases. CDR1 SGHAT and CDR2 FQDESV come from the germline V gene (reference sequence). The CDR3 runs 15 residues. Together with reference TRBV11-1 and TRBJ2-1, the CDR3 gives the full variable domain: EAEVAQSPRYKITEKSQAVAFWCDPISGHATLYWYRQILGQGPELLVQFQDESVVDDSQLPKDRFSAERLKGVDSTLKIQPAELGDSAMYLCASSWALAGDNEQFFGPGTRLTVL.

V gene TRBV19 combines with J gene TRBJ2-1, with unresolved D. There are 16 residues in the CDR3. V lost 5 bases, J lost 0 bases, and 14 bases lay in between. In germline, CDR1 is LNHDA, CDR2 SQIVND (reference sequence). The CDR3 DNA reads TGTGCCAGTAGTCCCGGTTCCGCAAGCTCCTACAATGAGCAGTTCTTC. As protein: CASSPGSASSYNEQFF. Full variable domain (outside the CDR3, taken from reference TRBV19 and TRBJ2-1): DGGITQSPKYLFRKEGQNVTLSCEQNLNHDAMYWYRQDPGQGLRLIYYSQIVNDFQKGDIAEGYSVSREKKESFPLTVTSAQKNPTAFYLCASSPGSASSYNEQFFGPGTRLTVL.

This clone was seen more than once but under ten times. The CDR3 nucleotides are TGTGCCAGCAGCCCCGGGCGCGGATACAATGAGCAGTTCTTC. It yields the protein CASSPGRGYNEQFF. The chain links TRBV6-2 or TRBV6-3 to TRBJ2-1, with no clear D. The CDR3 totals 14 residues. The V gene's germline CDR1 is MNHEY and CDR2 SVGEGT. V lost 6 bases and J 4 bases, leaving 13 bases between the germline ends.

J is TRBJ2-7 and V is TRBV18, with D possibly matching TRBD2 (5 bases). The CDR3 totals 16 residues. V was pared by 5 bases and J by 0 bases, with 17 bases between. CDR1 and CDR2 (germline): KGHSH, LQKENI. The CDR3 reads CASSGSGRISSYEQYF. CDR3 sequence (DNA): TGTGCCAGCTCAGGGAGTGGGCGGATCAGCTCCTACGAGCAGTACTTC. Together with reference TRBV18 and TRBJ2-7, the CDR3 gives the full variable domain: NAGVMQNPRHLVRRRGQEARLRCSPMKGHSHVYWYRQLPEEGLKFMVYLQKENIIDESGMPKERFSAEFPKEGPSILRIQQVVRGDSAAYFCASSGSGRISSYEQYFGPGTRLTVT.

The chain combines TRBV27 with TRBJ1-6; possibly TRBD1 for D (5 bases). The CDR3 covers 17 residues. With 10 bases removed from V and 7 bases from J, the gap between germline ends came to 26 bases. Germline V gene sequence: CDR1 MNHEY, CDR2 SMNVEV (reference sequence). The CDR3 nucleotides are TGTGCCACCGCGGCCCGCCTGGGAGGGACCGAAAATTCACCCCTCCACTTT. It specifies CATAARLGGTENSPLHF.

V and J are TRBV7-9 and TRBJ1-4, with 11 positions matching TRBD1. The CDR3 covers 17 residues. V lost 4 bases to trimming and J lost 3 bases; unmatched junction nucleotides: 7. Germline CDR1 SEHNR, CDR2 FQNEAQ (reference sequence). The chain's CDR3 is CASSYRTGGIANEKLFF. The CDR3 region has the DNA TGTGCCAGCAGCTATAGGACAGGGGGCATAGCTAATGAAAAACTGTTTTTT.

This clone occurred a few times. The chain joins TRBV6-1 to TRBJ2-7; weak D call: TRBD1 (6 bases). The CDR3 runs to 15 residues. Germline V gene sequence: CDR1 MNHNS, CDR2 SASEGT. V lost 5 bases and J 0 bases, leaving 14 bases between the germline ends. The CDR3 bases are TGTGCCAGCAGTCCTTCCCTGGACAGCTCCTACGAGCAGTACTTC. Translation: CASSPSLDSSYEQYF.

The CDR3 here is CASSYMAGNSPLHF. CDR3 in DNA: TGTGCCAGCAGTTATATGGCGGGTAATTCACCCCTCCACTTT. The chain couples TRBV6-5 to TRBJ1-6; D unresolved. CDR3 length equals 14 residues. Trimming left V 3 bases short and J 6 bases short, with 9 bases between. Per the germline V gene, CDR1 is MNHEY and CDR2 is SVGAGI.

V and J are TRBV18 and TRBJ2-3, with TRBD1 matching over 8 bases. The CDR3 contains 15 residues. With 4 bases clipped from V and 0 bases from J, the junction kept 3 bases outside the gene matches. The germline V gene encodes CDR1 KGHSH and CDR2 LQKENI. CDR3 residues: CASSRGQGSTDTQYF. The CDR3 DNA is TGTGCCAGCTCACGAGGACAGGGAAGCACAGATACGCAGTATTTT.

This clone has just a few counts. The chain employs TRBV6-2 or TRBV6-3 and TRBJ2-1, with a weak D call TRBD2 (6 bases). The V gene's germline CDR1 is MNHEY and CDR2 SVGEGT. This CDR3 has 15 residues. The V gene lost 2 bases and the J gene lost 4 bases, with 12 bases spanning the gap. The CDR3 protein is CASSYDGSRYNEQFF. The CDR3 DNA reads TGTGCCAGCAGTTACGACGGGAGTCGGTACAATGAGCAGTTCTTC.

Written as DNA, the CDR3 is TGCGCCAGCAGTGAGCGTCGGGAGTACGAGCAGTACTTC. This sequence encodes CASSERREYEQYF. The gene calls are TRBV10-1 and TRBJ2-7, with D possibly being TRBD2 (6 bases). The CDR3 totals 13 residues. CDR1 and CDR2 from the germline V gene are WNHNN and SYGVQD (reference sequence). Trimming removed 2 bases from V and 4 bases from J, with 9 bases in between.

V gene TRBV20-1 combines with J gene TRBJ2-1, with 7 bases aligning to TRBD2. The CDR3 length is 14 residues. Germline-derived CDR1 and CDR2 are DFQATT and SNEGSKA (reference sequence). J lost 9 bases, V lost 3 bases, and 11 bases had no gene match. The CDR3, as DNA: TGCAGTGCTAGGGGCCTTGGACTAGATCGTGAGCAGTTCTTC. Its translation is CSARGLGLDREQFF.

The J gene is TRBJ2-3, the V gene TRBV6-1; 7 positions match TRBD2. The CDR3 is 15 residues long. Trimming took 5 bases from V and 2 from J; bases not matched to a gene: 7. Germline V CDR1 and CDR2: MNHNS, SASEGT. CDR3 in DNA: TGTGCCAGCAGTCAAAGCGGGGCCCTCACAGATACGCAGTATTTT. Its translation is CASSQSGALTDTQYF.

In the case of this clone: One end of the junction is discordant with germline, which a read error may explain. The chain combines TRBV3-1 with TRBJ2-3; D possibly corresponds to TRBD2 (7 bases). The CDR3 has 15 residues. CDR1 and CDR2 (germline): LGHDT, YNNKEL (reference sequence). In DNA form, the CDR3 reads TGTGCCAGCACCCAAAATGGGGAGGGGGCAGATACGCAGTATTTT. This encodes CASTQNGEGADTQYF.

The sample holds a few counts of this clone. The rearrangement joins TRBV6-1 to TRBJ2-1, with TRBD2 matching over 10 bases. Per germline, CDR1 MNHNS and CDR2 SASEGT. V shed 6 bases, J shed 4 bases, and the junction held 0 bases outside the gene matches. The CDR3 extends over 13 amino acids. The CDR3 reads CASRLAGYNEQFF. The CDR3 DNA follows: TGTGCCAGCAGACTAGCGGGGTACAATGAGCAGTTCTTC.

This chain joins TRBV19 and TRBJ1-4, with D tentatively TRBD1 (5 bases). Germline CDR1 and CDR2: LNHDA and SQIVND (reference sequence). The CDR3 totals 14 residues. The germline V and J ends were trimmed by 7 bases and 2 bases, with 11 bases remaining between them. CDR3 sequence reads: CASNKPGTNEKLFF. The CDR3 DNA reads TGTGCCAGTAACAAACCAGGGACTAATGAAAAACTGTTTTTT.

This clone came up once. This rearrangement joins TRBV7-9 to TRBJ1-1, with 7 positions matching TRBD1. Trimming removed 3 bases from V and 0 bases from J; junction bases left unmatched: 1. The CDR3 is made up of 14 amino acids. CDR1 and CDR2 (germline): SEHNR, FQNEAQ (reference sequence). DNA of the CDR3: TGTGCCAGCAGCTTGACAGGGTTGAACACTGAAGCTTTCTTT. Translating it yields CASSLTGLNTEAFF.